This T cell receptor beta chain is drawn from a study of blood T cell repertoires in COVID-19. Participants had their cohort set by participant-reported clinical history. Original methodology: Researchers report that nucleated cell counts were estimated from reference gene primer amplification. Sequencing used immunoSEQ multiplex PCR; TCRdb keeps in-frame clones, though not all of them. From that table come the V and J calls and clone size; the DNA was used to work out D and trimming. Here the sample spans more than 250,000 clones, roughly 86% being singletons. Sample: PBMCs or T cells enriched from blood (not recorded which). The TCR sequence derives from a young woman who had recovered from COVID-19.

CDR3 nucleotides: TGTGCCAGCAGCCGATTGACAGGCCTCGGCTACACCTTC. Translated: CASSRLTGLGYTF. The chain recombines TRBV12-3 or TRBV12-4 with TRBJ1-2; TRBD1 is a possible D gene (6 bases). This CDR3 is built from 13 residues. V lost 6 bases, J lost 8 bases, and 16 bases lay in between.